This entry lists 16 T cell receptor beta chains sequenced from one sample in a study of blood T cell repertoires in COVID-19. Assay used: immunoSEQ multiplex PCR; TCRdb lists only in-frame clones, some missing. This table has some 150,000 clones, less than 90% appearing once. Sequencing used peripheral blood. These receptors originate from a human donor in a cohort sampled during active COVID-19.

The rearrangement links TRBV11-2 to TRBJ2-3, with 15 positions matching TRBD2. The V segment lost 0 bases and the J segment 0 bases; nucleotides outside the gene matches: 4. Germline values: CDR1 SGHAT, CDR2 FQNNGV. CDR3 length: 19 residues. This chain's CDR3 is CASSLEGLAGGSSTDTQYF. The CDR3 DNA sequence: TGTGCCAGCAGCTTAGAGGGACTAGCGGGGGGTTCTAGCACAGATACGCAGTATTTT.

This clone was counted a single time. The rearrangement joins TRBV5-1 to TRBJ2-7; D gene ambiguous. This CDR3 has 14 residues. Germline V CDR1 and CDR2: SGHRS, YFSETQ. Trimming left V 0 bases short and J 3 bases short, with 10 bases between. Here the CDR3 reads CASSLAGSDYEQYF. The CDR3 DNA reads TGCGCCAGCAGCTTGGCCGGGTCTGACTACGAGCAGTACTTC.

V is TRBV18 and J is TRBJ2-5, with D tentatively TRBD2 (6 bases). V lost 4 bases and J 5 bases, leaving 20 bases between the germline ends. CDR3 length: 16 amino acids. Germline V gives CDR1 KGHSH, CDR2 LQKENI. CDR3 loop: CASSQDGGRGRETQYF. As DNA, the CDR3 is TGTGCCAGCTCACAGGATGGAGGGAGAGGGCGCGAGACCCAGTACTTC.

The J gene is TRBJ2-3, the V gene TRBV9; TRBD2 is a possible D gene (5 bases). V dropped 6 bases and J dropped 0 bases, with 14 bases sitting between them. The V gene's germline CDR1 is SGDLS and CDR2 YYNGEE. This CDR3 comprises 15 residues. The CDR3 nucleotides are TGTGCCAGCACCCGAGGGAACCCTAGCACAGATACGCAGTATTTT. Its translation: CASTRGNPSTDTQYF.

The V call is TRBV18, the J call TRBJ2-3; the match to TRBD1 covers 7 bases. Germline V CDR1 and CDR2: KGHSH, LQKENI. Germline trimming cut 5 bases from V and 10 bases from J; bases unmatched to any gene: 15. This CDR3 has 15 residues. This chain's CDR3 is CASSARQGEVVAQYF. For the CDR3, the DNA is TGTGCCAGCTCAGCCAGACAGGGAGAAGTGGTTGCGCAGTATTTT.

This chain joins TRBV3-1 (or the pseudogene TRBV3-2) and TRBJ2-7, with TRBD1 identical over 8 bases. This CDR3 contains 15 residues. The J segment lost 6 bases and the V segment lost 2 bases, leaving 9 bases of the junction unmatched. The germline gives CDR1 LGHDT, CDR2 YNNKEL (reference sequence). DNA for the CDR3: TGTGCCAGCAGCCAACCTGGACAGGGAAATTTCGAGCAGTACTTC. Amino acid sequence: CASSQPGQGNFEQYF.

The chain couples TRBV6-2 or TRBV6-3 to TRBJ2-3; 11 bases map to TRBD2. Unmatched junction bases numbered 2, after V lost 0 bases and J lost 3 bases. Germline V gene data show CDR1 as MNHEY and CDR2 as SVGEGT. The CDR3 runs 16 residues. Written as DNA, the CDR3 is TGTGCCAGCAGTTACTCGATAGCGGGGGGGACAGATACGCAGTATTTT. It yields the protein CASSYSIAGGTDTQYF.

In DNA form, the CDR3 reads TGTGCCAGCAGCCGAGGGACTACAAACTACGAGCAGTACTTC. It translates to CASSRGTTNYEQYF. The chain joins TRBV11-2 to TRBJ2-7; 7 bases map to TRBD2. Trimming cost V 5 bases and J 3 bases; bases outside gene matches: 7. Germline CDR1 is SGHAT and CDR2 is FQNNGV. The CDR3 length is 14 residues.

The gene calls are TRBV25-1 and TRBJ2-5, with 9 bases matching TRBD2. V was pared by 2 bases and J by 5 bases, with 3 bases of the junction left unmatched. Looked up from germline, CDR1 is MGHDK and CDR2 is SYGVNS. The CDR3 runs 14 residues. CDR3 sequence reads: CASSELAGWETQYF. CDR3 nucleotides: TGTGCCAGCAGTGAACTAGCGGGGTGGGAGACCCAGTACTTC.

The V call is TRBV6-5, the J call TRBJ1-6; 7 bases are shared with TRBD1. CDR1 is MNHEY, CDR2 SVGAGI, per germline. Germline trimming cut 0 bases from V and 8 bases from J; bases unmatched to any gene: 7. The CDR3 runs 16 residues. The CDR3 spells CASSYSRTGSYSPLHF. The CDR3 DNA sequence: TGTGCCAGCAGTTACTCCCGGACAGGTTCTTATTCACCCCTCCACTTT.

The rearrangement joins TRBV3-1 (or the pseudogene TRBV3-2) to TRBJ2-7, with TRBD1 identical over 8 bases. Germline values: CDR1 LGHDT, CDR2 YNNKEL (reference sequence). Losses at the gene ends were 1 base for V and 3 bases for J; bases not matched to a gene: 5. The CDR3 sequence is 15 residues long. The DNA for the CDR3 is TGTGCCAGCAGCCAAGCGGCAGGGGGCTTCTACGAGCAGTACTTC. This translates into CASSQAAGGFYEQYF.

The chain is built from TRBV11-3 and TRBJ2-2; possible D gene TRBD2, 6 bases. The germline CDR1 and CDR2 sequences are SGHNT and YENEEA. The V gene lost 1 base and the J gene lost 1 base, with 13 bases spanning the gap. CDR3 length: 17 residues. As DNA, the CDR3 is TGTGCCAGCAGCTTAGCCCCGGGAGCAGGGAACACCGGGGAGCTGTTTTTT. Protein product: CASSLAPGAGNTGELFF.

The chain couples TRBV2 to TRBJ2-7; D gene unclear. This CDR3 comprises 11 residues. With 8 bases removed from V and 6 bases from J, the gap between germline ends came to 11 bases. Germline V gene lookup returns CDR1 SNHLY and CDR2 FYNNEI. The CDR3 protein is CASSLQVEQYF. CDR3 nucleotide sequence: TGTGCCAGCTCCCTCCAGGTCGAGCAGTACTTC.

V usage is TRBV5-1 and J usage is TRBJ1-6; 11 bases are a match to TRBD1. After removal of 3 bases from V and 8 bases from J, the junction contained 1 base not matched to a gene. Germline lookup yields CDR1 SGHRS and CDR2 YFSETQ. The CDR3 covers 14 residues. The CDR3 reads CASSWTGGDSPLHF. The DNA for the CDR3 is TGCGCCAGCAGCTGGACAGGGGGCGATTCACCCCTCCACTTT. The full variable domain, its missing parts supplied by reference TRBV5-1 and TRBJ1-6, is KAGVTQTPRYLIKTRGQQVTLSCSPISGHRSVSWYQQTPGQGLQFLFEYFSETQRNKGNFPGRFSGRQFSNSRSEMNVSTLELGDSALYLCASSWTGGDSPLHFGNGTRLTVT.

The chain recombines TRBV5-1 with TRBJ2-3, with a weak D call TRBD2 (7 bases). In germline, CDR1 is SGHRS, CDR2 YFSETQ. This CDR3 has 15 residues. The V end lost 4 bases, the J end lost 0 bases, and 12 bases lay between the germline ends. The CDR3 here is CASSPGGLSTDTQYF. For the CDR3, the DNA is TGCGCCAGCAGCCCGGGGGGCCTTAGCACAGATACGCAGTATTTT. Using reference TRBV5-1 and TRBJ2-3 for the parts outside the CDR3, the full variable domain is KAGVTQTPRYLIKTRGQQVTLSCSPISGHRSVSWYQQTPGQGLQFLFEYFSETQRNKGNFPGRFSGRQFSNSRSEMNVSTLELGDSALYLCASSPGGLSTDTQYFGPGTRLTVL.

This chain joins TRBV19 and TRBJ2-7; D may be TRBD2 (6 bases). CDR1 is LNHDA, CDR2 SQIVND, per germline (reference sequence). Trimming left V 6 bases short and J 7 bases short, with 19 bases between. The length of the CDR3 is 14 residues. The CDR3 is CASRSLAGPVEQYF. The CDR3 bases are TGTGCCAGTAGGAGCCTGGCGGGACCGGTGGAGCAGTACTTC.